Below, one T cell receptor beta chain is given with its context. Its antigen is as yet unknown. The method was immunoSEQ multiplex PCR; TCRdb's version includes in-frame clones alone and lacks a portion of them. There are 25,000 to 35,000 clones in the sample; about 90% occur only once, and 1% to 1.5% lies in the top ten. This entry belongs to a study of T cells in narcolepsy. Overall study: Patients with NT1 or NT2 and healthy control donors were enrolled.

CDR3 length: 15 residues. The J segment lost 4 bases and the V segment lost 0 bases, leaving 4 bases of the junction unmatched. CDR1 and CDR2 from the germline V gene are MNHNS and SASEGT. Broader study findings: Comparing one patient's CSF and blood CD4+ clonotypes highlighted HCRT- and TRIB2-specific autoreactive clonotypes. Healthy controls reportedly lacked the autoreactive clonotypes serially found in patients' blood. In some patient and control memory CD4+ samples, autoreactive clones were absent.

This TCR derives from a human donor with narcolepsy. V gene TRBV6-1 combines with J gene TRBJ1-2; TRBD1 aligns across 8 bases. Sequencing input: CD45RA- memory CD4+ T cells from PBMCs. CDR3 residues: CASSEAVQGGYGYTF. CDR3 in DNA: TGTGCCAGCAGTGAAGCAGTACAGGGGGGCTATGGCTACACCTTC.